This T cell receptor (beta chain) was retrieved from a study of CD8+ T cells in alopecia areata. Study-level information: In an open-label trial, patients got 5 to 10 mg tofacitinib twice daily. Regarding the study as a whole: Lesional scalp, notably in alopecia totalis/universalis, had clonality above that of normal scalp. Normal-skin resident alphabeta T cells also appear among scalp sample sequences.

Losses at the gene ends were 0 bases for V and 6 bases for J; bases not matched to a gene: 7. CDR3 length equals 15 residues. Germline values: CDR1 SGHNT, CDR2 YYREEE (reference sequence). This clone has more than one count but fewer than ten. Its antigen is unknown. The study team obtained lesional scalp punch biopsies and peripheral blood from alopecia areata patients. In each case, RNA was isolated and then reverse transcribed into cDNA as the sequencing template. Produced via immunoSEQ multiplex PCR; TCRdb's table is partial and in-frame only. The repertoire holds roughly 250,000 clones, 65% to 70% seen once, with around 1.2% in the top ten.

This sequence joins TRBV5-4 and TRBJ2-3; 7 bases match TRBD1. The sequence came from a human donor with alopecia areata. The sequencing here drew on CD4+ T cells sorted from blood, taken at week 0. CDR3 nucleotides: TGTGCCAGCAGCTTGGTGGCACAGGGGTTGGATACGCAGTATTTT. Protein: CASSLVAQGLDTQYF.